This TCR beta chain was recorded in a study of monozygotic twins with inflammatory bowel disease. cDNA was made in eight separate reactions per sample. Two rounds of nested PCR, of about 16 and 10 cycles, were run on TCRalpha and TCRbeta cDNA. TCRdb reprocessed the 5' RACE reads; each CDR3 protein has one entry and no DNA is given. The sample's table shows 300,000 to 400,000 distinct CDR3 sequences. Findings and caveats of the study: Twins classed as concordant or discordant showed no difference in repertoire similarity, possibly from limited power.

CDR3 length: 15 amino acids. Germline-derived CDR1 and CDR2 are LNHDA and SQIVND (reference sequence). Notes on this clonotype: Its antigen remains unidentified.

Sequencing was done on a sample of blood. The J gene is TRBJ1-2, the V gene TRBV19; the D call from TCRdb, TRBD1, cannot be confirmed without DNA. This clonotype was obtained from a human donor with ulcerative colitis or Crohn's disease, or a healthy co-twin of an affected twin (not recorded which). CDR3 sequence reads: CASSTGAETRYGYTF.